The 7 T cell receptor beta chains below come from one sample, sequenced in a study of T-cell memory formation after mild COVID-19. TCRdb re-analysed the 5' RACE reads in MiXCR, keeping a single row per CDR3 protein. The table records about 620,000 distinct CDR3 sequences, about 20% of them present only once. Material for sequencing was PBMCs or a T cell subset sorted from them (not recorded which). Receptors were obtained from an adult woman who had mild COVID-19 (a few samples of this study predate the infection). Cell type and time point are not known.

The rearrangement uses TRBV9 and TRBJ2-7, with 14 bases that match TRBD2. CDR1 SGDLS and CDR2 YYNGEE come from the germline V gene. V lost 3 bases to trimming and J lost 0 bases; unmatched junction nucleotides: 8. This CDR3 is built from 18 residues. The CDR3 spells CASSASGTSGGSSYEQYF. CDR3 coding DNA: TGTGCCAGCAGCGCCTCCGGGACTAGCGGGGGCAGCTCCTACGAGCAGTACTTC.

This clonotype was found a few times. The CDR3 reads CASSLLGQGVRTGELFF. The CDR3 DNA sequence: TGTGCCAGCAGCTTACTGGGACAGGGGGTTCGGACCGGGGAGCTGTTTTTT. The V call is TRBV5-4, the J call TRBJ2-2, with 11 positions matching TRBD1. The length of the CDR3 is 17 residues. The V gene end was trimmed by 2 bases and the J gene end by 5 bases; junction bases not matched to a gene: 8. Germline-derived CDR1 and CDR2 are SGHNT and YYREEE (reference sequence).

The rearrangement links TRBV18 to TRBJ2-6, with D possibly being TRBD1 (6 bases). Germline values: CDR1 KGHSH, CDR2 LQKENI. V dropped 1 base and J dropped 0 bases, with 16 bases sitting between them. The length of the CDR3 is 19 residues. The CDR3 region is CASSPLPGHGNSGANVLTF. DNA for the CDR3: TGTGCCAGCTCACCACTCCCGGGACACGGCAACTCTGGGGCCAACGTCCTGACTTTC. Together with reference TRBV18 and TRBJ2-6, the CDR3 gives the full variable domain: NAGVMQNPRHLVRRRGQEARLRCSPMKGHSHVYWYRQLPEEGLKFMVYLQKENIIDESGMPKERFSAEFPKEGPSILRIQQVVRGDSAAYFCASSPLPGHGNSGANVLTFGAGSRLTVL.

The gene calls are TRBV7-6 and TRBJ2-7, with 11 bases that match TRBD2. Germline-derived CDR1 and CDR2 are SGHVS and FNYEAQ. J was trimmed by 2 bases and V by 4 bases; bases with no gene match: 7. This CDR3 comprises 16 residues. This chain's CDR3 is CASSSLAGGDPYEQYF. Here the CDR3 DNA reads TGTGCCAGCAGCTCCCTAGCGGGAGGTGACCCCTACGAGCAGTACTTC.

CDR3 DNA: TGTGCCAGCTCACCACAGGGGGTCCCCTCCTACGAGCAGTACTTC. As protein: CASSPQGVPSYEQYF. This rearrangement joins TRBV18 to TRBJ2-7, with D maybe TRBD1 (6 bases). Germline lookup yields CDR1 KGHSH and CDR2 LQKENI. Trimming left V 1 base short and J 0 bases short, with 10 bases between. This CDR3 region has 15 residues.

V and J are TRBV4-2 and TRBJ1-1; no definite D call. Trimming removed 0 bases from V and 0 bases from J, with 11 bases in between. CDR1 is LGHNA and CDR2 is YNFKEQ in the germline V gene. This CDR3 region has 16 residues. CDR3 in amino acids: CASSQDPQAMNTEAFF. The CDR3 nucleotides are TGTGCCAGCAGCCAAGATCCGCAGGCCATGAACACTGAAGCTTTCTTT.

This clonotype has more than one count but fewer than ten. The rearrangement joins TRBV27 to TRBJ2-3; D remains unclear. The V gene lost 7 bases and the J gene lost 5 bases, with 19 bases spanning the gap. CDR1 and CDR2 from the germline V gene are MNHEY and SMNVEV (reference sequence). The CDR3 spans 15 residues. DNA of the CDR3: TGTGCCAGCACCCGATCGGGCCGGGTTATAGATACGCAGTATTTT. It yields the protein CASTRSGRVIDTQYF.